A selection of T cell receptor beta chains follows, all from one sample in a study of T cell changes during pregnancy in multiple sclerosis. Only in-frame clones appear in the TCRdb table, and some are missing; sequencing was by immunoSEQ multiplex PCR. The table records tens of thousands of clones, 93% of them present only once. Sequencing used CD8+ T cells from peripheral blood mononuclear cells, obtained in the second trimester of pregnancy. These receptors came from a female donor with multiple sclerosis, enrolled in a pregnancy study. CDR3s include the opening cysteine and the closing phenylalanine or tryptophan. Fields, in order: D gene, clone size, J gene, V gene, CDR3 DNA, CDR3 protein. A D gene is named only where the DNA matches it firmly. A row's size may be missing; if present it is once, few, many or a size class.

d_call: .; clone_size: .; j_call: TRBJ1-5; v_call: TRBV19; cdr3_nt: TGTGCCAGTCGTATTCAGCAGGGGAATCAGCCCCAGCATTTT; cdr3_aa: CASRIQQGNQPQHF
d_call: TRBD1; clone_size: few; j_call: TRBJ1-4; v_call: TRBV18; cdr3_nt: TGTGCCAGCTCACCCCGGACAGGGGATGAAAAACTGTTTTTT; cdr3_aa: CASSPRTGDEKLFF
d_call: TRBD1; clone_size: .; j_call: TRBJ1-5; v_call: TRBV2; cdr3_nt: TGTGCCAGCAGTGAGGACAGGGAGTATAAGCCCCAGCATTTT; cdr3_aa: CASSEDREYKPQHF
d_call: .; clone_size: .; j_call: TRBJ2-5; v_call: TRBV11-2; cdr3_nt: TGTGCCAGCAGCGAAAACTTGGACAAAGAGACCCAGTACTTC; cdr3_aa: CASSENLDKETQYF
d_call: .; clone_size: .; j_call: TRBJ2-3; v_call: TRBV7-9; cdr3_nt: TGTGCCAGCAGCTTAAGGCAGGGGGGATCAGATACGCAGTATTTT; cdr3_aa: CASSLRQGGSDTQYF
d_call: .; clone_size: .; j_call: TRBJ2-1; v_call: TRBV19; cdr3_nt: TGTGCCAGTAGTATCGGGCGGGTGACCTACAATGAGCAGTTCTTC; cdr3_aa: CASSIGRVTYNEQFF
d_call: TRBD1; clone_size: .; j_call: TRBJ2-1; v_call: TRBV27; cdr3_nt: TGTGCCAGCAGTCCCGGGACAGTCTCCTACAATGAGCAGTTCTTC; cdr3_aa: CASSPGTVSYNEQFF
d_call: .; clone_size: .; j_call: TRBJ1-2; v_call: TRBV2; cdr3_nt: TGTGCCAGCAGTGAGTCCGGGGGGGCGAGGGGCTATGGCTACACCTTC; cdr3_aa: CASSESGGARGYGYTF
d_call: TRBD1; clone_size: .; j_call: TRBJ1-5; v_call: TRBV19; cdr3_nt: TGTGCCAGTGGGGACAGCCTCAATCAGCCCCAGCATTTT; cdr3_aa: CASGDSLNQPQHF
d_call: .; clone_size: once; j_call: TRBJ2-7; v_call: TRBV4-2; cdr3_nt: TGTGCCAGCTCCCCCGGGCTAGCTTGGGACGAGCAGTACTTC; cdr3_aa: CASSPGLAWDEQYF
d_call: .; clone_size: .; j_call: TRBJ1-2; v_call: TRBV27; cdr3_nt: TGTGCCAGCAGTTTAGGGGGGGCGAGGGGCTACACCTTC; cdr3_aa: CASSLGGARGYTF
d_call: .; clone_size: .; j_call: TRBJ1-5; v_call: TRBV10-1; cdr3_nt: TGCGCCAGTCCGACGAGGCGCCCCGGGAGCAATCAGCCCCAGCATTTT; cdr3_aa: CASPTRRPGSNQPQHF
d_call: TRBD1; clone_size: .; j_call: TRBJ2-6; v_call: TRBV27; cdr3_nt: TGTGCCAGCAGTTTTAAGGGGGCTAGGGCCAACGTCCTGACTTTC; cdr3_aa: CASSFKGARANVLTF
d_call: TRBD2; clone_size: .; j_call: TRBJ2-1; v_call: TRBV4-2; cdr3_nt: TGTGCCAGCAGCCAAGATTTATCTAGCGGGAGCCACATCTACAATGAGCAGTTCTTC; cdr3_aa: CASSQDLSSGSHIYNEQFF
d_call: TRBD2; clone_size: .; j_call: TRBJ2-2; v_call: TRBV7-6; cdr3_nt: TGTGCCAGCAGCTTAGGGCCCTGGGGACTAGCGCGTACCGGGGAGCTGTTTTTT; cdr3_aa: CASSLGPWGLARTGELFF
d_call: .; clone_size: once; j_call: TRBJ2-7; v_call: TRBV6-1; cdr3_nt: TGTGCCAGCAGTGAATTCTTGGCAGACTCTTACTCCTACGAGCAGTACTTC; cdr3_aa: CASSEFLADSYSYEQYF